The sequence of this TCR beta chain was determined in a study of OX40 agonist ivuxolimab in advanced cancers. Turning to the study itself: The patients got ivuxolimab, which is an agonistic anti-OX40 (CD134) antibody. One hepatocellular carcinoma and a couple of cutaneous melanoma patients partially responded.

Study results and limitations: Averaging showed that CD8+ T cells had more expanded clones than CD4+ did. No determination was made of the antigen specificity of the expanded peripheral T cells.

The CDR3 spans 12 residues. V dropped 1 base and J dropped 4 bases, with 5 bases sitting between them. Germline CDR1 and CDR2: GTSNPN and SVGIG (reference sequence). Profiled with immunoSEQ multiplex PCR; TCRdb holds only in-frame clones, not every one. Altogether 53,000 or so clones are present, more than 75% being singletons, with the ten largest covering approximately 2.3%. To note about this clone: What it binds is not known.

The source was CD4+ or CD8+ T cells sorted from blood, collected in a trial of the OX40 agonist ivuxolimab. The sequence was obtained from an adult with an advanced solid tumor such as melanoma, head and neck, liver or kidney cancer. The chain links TRBV30 to TRBJ1-5; D ambiguous. The chain's CDR3 is CAWSDSNQPQHF. In nucleotides, the CDR3 is TGTGCCTGGAGTGACAGTAATCAGCCCCAGCATTTT. Full variable domain (missing parts from reference TRBV30 and TRBJ1-5): SQTIHQWPATLVQPVGSPLSLECTVEGTSNPNLYWYRQAAGRGLQLLFYSVGIGQISSEVPQNLSASRPQDRQFILSSKKLLLSDSGFYLCAWSDSNQPQHFGDGTRLSIL.